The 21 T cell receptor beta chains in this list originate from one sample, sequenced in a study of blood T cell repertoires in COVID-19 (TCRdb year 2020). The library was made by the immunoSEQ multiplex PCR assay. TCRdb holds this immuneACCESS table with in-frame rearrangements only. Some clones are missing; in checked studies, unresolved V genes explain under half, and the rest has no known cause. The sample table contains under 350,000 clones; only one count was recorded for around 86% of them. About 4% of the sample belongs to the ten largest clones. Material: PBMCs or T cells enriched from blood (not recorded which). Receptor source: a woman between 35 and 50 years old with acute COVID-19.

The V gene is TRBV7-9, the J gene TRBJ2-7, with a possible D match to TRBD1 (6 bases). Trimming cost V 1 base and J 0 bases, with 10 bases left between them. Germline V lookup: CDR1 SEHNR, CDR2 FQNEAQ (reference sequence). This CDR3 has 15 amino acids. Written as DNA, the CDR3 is TGTGCCAGCAGCTTAGGTCAGGGGTCCTCCTACGAGCAGTACTTC. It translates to CASSLGQGSSYEQYF.

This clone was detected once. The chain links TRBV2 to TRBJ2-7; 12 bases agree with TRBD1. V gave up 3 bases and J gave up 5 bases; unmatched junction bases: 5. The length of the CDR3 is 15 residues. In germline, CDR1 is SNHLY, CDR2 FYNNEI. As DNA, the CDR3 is TGTGCCAGCAGTGAGGGACAGGGGGCTGTGGACGAGCAGTACTTC. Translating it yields CASSEGQGAVDEQYF.

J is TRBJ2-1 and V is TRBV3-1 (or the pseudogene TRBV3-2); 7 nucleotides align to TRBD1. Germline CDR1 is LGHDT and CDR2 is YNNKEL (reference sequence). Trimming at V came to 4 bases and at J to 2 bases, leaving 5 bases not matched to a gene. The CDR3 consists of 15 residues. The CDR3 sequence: CASSRDRAPYNEQFF. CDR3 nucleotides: TGTGCCAGCAGCCGAGACAGGGCTCCCTACAATGAGCAGTTCTTC.

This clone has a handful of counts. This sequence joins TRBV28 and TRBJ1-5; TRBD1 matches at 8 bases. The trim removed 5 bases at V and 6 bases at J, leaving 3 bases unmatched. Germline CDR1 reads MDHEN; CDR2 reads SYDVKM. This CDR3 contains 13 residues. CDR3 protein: CASSPGGSQPQHF. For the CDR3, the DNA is TGTGCCAGCAGTCCAGGGGGCAGTCAGCCCCAGCATTTT.

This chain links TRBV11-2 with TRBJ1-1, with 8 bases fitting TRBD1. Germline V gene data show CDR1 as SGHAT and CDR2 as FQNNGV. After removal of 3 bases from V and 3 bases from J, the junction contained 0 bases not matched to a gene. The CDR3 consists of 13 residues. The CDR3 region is CASSLDRDTEAFF. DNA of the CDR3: TGTGCCAGCAGCTTGGACAGGGACACTGAAGCTTTCTTT.

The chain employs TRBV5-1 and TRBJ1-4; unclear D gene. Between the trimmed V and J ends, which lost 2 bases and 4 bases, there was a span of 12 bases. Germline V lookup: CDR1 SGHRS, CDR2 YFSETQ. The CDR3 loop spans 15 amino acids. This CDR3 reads CASSLTGLSNEKLFF. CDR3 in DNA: TGCGCCAGCAGCTTAACGGGGTTAAGTAATGAAAAACTGTTTTTT.

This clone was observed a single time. The CDR3 DNA is TGTGCCAGCAGCTTAGATAGATTAGCCAAAAACATTCAGTACTTC. Encoded protein: CASSLDRLAKNIQYF. This rearrangement joins TRBV7-2 to TRBJ2-4, with unresolved D. This CDR3 has 15 amino acids. Trimming pared 1 base from V and 0 bases from J, leaving 7 bases between. Germline CDR1 and CDR2: SGHTA and FQGNSA.

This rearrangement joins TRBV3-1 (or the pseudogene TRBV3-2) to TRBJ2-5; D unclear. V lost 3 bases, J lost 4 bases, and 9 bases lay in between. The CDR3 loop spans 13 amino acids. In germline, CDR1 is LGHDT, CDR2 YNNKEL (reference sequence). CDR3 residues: CASSHASSETQYF. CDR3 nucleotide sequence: TGTGCCAGCAGCCACGCGAGTTCAGAGACCCAGTACTTC.

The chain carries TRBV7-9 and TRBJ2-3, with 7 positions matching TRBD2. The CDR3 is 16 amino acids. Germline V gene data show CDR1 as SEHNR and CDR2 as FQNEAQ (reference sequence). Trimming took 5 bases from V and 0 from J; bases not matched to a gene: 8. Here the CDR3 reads CASSPGGGISTDTQYF. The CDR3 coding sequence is TGTGCCAGCAGCCCCGGCGGGGGAATTAGCACAGATACGCAGTATTTT. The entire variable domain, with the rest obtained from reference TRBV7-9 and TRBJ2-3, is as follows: DTGVSQNPRHKITKRGQNVTFRCDPISEHNRLYWYRQTLGQGPEFLTYFQNEAQLEKSRLLSDRFSAERPKGSFSTLEIQRTEQGDSAMYLCASSPGGGISTDTQYFGPGTRLTVL.

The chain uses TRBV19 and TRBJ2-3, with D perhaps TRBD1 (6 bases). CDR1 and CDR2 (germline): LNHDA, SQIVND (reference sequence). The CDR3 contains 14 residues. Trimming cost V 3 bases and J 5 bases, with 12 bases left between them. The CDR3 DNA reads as TGTGCCAGTAGTATCAGGGGATTCGGAGATACGCAGTATTTT. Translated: CASSIRGFGDTQYF.

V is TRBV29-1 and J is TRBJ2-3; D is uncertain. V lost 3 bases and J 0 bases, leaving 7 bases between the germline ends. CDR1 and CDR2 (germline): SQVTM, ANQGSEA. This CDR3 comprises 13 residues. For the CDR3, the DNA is TGCAGCGTTGACGGTACTAGCACAGATACGCAGTATTTT. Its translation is CSVDGTSTDTQYF.

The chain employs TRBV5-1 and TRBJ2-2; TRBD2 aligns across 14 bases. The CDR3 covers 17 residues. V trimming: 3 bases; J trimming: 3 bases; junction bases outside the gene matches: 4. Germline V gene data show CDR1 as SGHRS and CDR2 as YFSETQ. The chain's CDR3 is CASSSRLAGGDTGELFF. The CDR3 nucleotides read TGCGCCAGCAGCTCCCGACTAGCGGGAGGGGACACCGGGGAGCTGTTTTTT.

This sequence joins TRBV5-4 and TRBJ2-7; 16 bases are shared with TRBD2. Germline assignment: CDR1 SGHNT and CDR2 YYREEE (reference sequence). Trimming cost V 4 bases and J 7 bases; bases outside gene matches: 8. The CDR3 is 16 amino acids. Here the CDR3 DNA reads TGTGCCAGCAGCCCCGGGACTAGCGGGAGGGAGCGGGAGCAGTACTTC. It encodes CASSPGTSGREREQYF.

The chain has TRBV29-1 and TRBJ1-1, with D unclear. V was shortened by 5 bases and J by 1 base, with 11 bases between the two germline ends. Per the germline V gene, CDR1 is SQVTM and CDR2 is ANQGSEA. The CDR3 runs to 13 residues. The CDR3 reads CSVMGGRNTEAFF. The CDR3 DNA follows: TGCAGCGTTATGGGCGGGCGGAACACTGAAGCTTTCTTT.

CDR3: CASSAEDSLLAKNIQYF. The CDR3 coding sequence is TGTGCCAGCAGTGCGGAGGACAGCCTACTAGCCAAAAACATTCAGTACTTC. The rearrangement links TRBV6-1 to TRBJ2-4; D is possibly TRBD1 (6 bases). Trimming took 4 bases from V and 0 from J, leaving 16 bases between them. The CDR3 contains 17 residues. Per germline, CDR1 MNHNS and CDR2 SASEGT.

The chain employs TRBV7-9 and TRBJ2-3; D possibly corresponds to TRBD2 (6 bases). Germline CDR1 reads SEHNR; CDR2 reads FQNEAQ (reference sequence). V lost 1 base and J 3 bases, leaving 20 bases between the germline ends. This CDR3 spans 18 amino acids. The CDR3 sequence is CASSLGTGTPQRTDTQYF. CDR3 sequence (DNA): TGTGCCAGCAGCTTAGGAACTGGGACTCCACAAAGAACAGATACGCAGTATTTT.

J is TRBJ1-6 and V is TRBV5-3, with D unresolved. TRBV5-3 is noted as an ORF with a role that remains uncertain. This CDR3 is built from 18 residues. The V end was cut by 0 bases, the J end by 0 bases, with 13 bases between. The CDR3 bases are TGTGCCAGAAGCTTGGGTTGGTTGGCAAGCTCCTATAATTCACCCCTCCACTTT. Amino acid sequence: CARSLGWLASSYNSPLHF.

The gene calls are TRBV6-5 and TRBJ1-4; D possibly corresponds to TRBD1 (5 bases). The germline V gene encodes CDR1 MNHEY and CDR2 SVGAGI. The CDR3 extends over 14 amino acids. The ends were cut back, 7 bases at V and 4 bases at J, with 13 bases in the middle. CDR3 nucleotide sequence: TGTGCCAGCATTACCTCGACAGTTAATGAAAAACTGTTTTTT. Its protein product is CASITSTVNEKLFF.

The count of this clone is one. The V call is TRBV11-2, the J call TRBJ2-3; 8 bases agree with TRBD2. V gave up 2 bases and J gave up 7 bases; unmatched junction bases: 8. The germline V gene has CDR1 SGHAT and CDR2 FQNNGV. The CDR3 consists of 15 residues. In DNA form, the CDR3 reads TGTGCCAGCAGCTTACCTAGCGGGTGGGCAAATACGCAGTATTTT. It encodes CASSLPSGWANTQYF. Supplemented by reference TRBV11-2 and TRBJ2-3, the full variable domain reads EAGVAQSPRYKIIEKRQSVAFWCNPISGHATLYWYQQILGQGPKLLIQFQNNGVVDDSQLPKDRFSAERLKGVDSTLKIQPAKLEDSAVYLCASSLPSGWANTQYFGPGTRLTVL.

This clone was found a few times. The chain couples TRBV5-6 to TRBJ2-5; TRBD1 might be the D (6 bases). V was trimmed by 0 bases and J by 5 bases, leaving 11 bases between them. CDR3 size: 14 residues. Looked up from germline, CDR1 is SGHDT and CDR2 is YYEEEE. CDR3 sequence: CASSLDREDETQYF. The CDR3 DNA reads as TGTGCCAGCAGCTTGGACAGGGAAGACGAGACCCAGTACTTC.

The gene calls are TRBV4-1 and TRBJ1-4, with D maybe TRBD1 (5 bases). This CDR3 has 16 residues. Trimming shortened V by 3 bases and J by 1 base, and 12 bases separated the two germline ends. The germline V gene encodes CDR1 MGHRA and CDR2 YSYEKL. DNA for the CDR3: TGCGCCAGCAGCCACCCAGGGCGGCAAACTAATGAAAAACTGTTTTTT. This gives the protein CASSHPGRQTNEKLFF.